The TCR beta chain described here comes from a study of long-term antiretroviral therapy in people with HIV. Of note for this clone: Its matching antigen is unknown.

The study, taken as a whole, reports: Pre-ART clonal expansion yielded clones that dominated the repertoire at all time points.

A minimum of one pre-ART and two post-ART PBMC samples existed for each donor. Among participants with HIV, every one received treatment in the United States. Germline values: CDR1 SNHLY, CDR2 FYNNEI. Trimming took 10 bases from V and 3 from J, leaving 12 bases between them. CDR3 size: 12 residues. An immunoSEQ assay, version v3.0, was performed at survey level. The protocol was immunoSEQ multiplex PCR, while the TCRdb copy is restricted to in-frame clones and leaves out a portion. The sample carries some 27,000 clones, 85% recorded once. This specimen was unsorted PBMCs, taken 4.7 to 5 years after starting antiretroviral therapy. The V gene is TRBV2, the J gene TRBJ2-5, with D possibly matching TRBD2 (6 bases). The TCR sequence derives from a man in his forties with HIV. The CDR3 nucleotides are TGTGCCACCGGGACTGCTAAAGAGACCCAGTACTTC. Translation gives CATGTAKETQYF.